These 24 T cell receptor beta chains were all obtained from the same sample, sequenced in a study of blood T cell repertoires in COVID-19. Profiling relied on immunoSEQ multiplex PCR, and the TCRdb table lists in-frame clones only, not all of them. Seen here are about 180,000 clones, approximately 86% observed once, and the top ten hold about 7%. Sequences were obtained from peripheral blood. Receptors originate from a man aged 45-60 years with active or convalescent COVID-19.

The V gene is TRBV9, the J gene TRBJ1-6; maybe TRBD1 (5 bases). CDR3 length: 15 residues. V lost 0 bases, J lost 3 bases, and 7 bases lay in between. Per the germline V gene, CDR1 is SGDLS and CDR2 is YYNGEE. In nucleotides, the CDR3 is TGTGCCAGCAGCGTAGGACAGTACTATAATTCACCCCTCCACTTT. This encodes CASSVGQYYNSPLHF.

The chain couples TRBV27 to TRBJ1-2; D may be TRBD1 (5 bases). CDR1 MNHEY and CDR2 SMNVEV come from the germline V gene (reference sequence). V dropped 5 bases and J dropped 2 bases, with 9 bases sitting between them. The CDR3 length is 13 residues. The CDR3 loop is CASSADRNYGYTF. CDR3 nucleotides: TGTGCCAGCAGTGCTGACAGAAACTATGGCTACACCTTC.

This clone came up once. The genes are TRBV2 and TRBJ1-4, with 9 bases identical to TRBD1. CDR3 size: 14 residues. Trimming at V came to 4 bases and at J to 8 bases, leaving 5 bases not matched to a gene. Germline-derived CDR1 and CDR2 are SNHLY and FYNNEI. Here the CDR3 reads CASSVHRGHEKLFF. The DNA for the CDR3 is TGTGCCAGCAGTGTACACAGGGGGCACGAAAAACTGTTTTTT. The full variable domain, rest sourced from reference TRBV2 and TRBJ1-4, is EPEVTQTPSHQVTQMGQEVILRCVPISNHLYFYWYRQILGQKVEFLVSFYNNEISEKSEIFDDQFSVERPDGSNFTLKIRSTKLEDSAMYFCASSVHRGHEKLFFGSGTQLSVL.

In nucleotides, the CDR3 is TGTGCCAGTAGAACTGGGACTAGCGGGAGGGCCAACACCGGGGAGCTGTTTTTT. Amino acid sequence: CASRTGTSGRANTGELFF. The chain combines TRBV19 with TRBJ2-2, with TRBD2 matching over 16 bases. The CDR3 is 18 amino acids. The germline V gene encodes CDR1 LNHDA and CDR2 SQIVND (reference sequence). J lost 2 bases, V lost 6 bases, and 6 bases had no gene match. The variable domain in full, with the rest retrieved from reference TRBV19 and TRBJ2-2, is DGGITQSPKYLFRKEGQNVTLSCEQNLNHDAMYWYRQDPGQGLRLIYYSQIVNDFQKGDIAEGYSVSREKKESFPLTVTSAQKNPTAFYLCASRTGTSGRANTGELFFGEGSRLTVL.

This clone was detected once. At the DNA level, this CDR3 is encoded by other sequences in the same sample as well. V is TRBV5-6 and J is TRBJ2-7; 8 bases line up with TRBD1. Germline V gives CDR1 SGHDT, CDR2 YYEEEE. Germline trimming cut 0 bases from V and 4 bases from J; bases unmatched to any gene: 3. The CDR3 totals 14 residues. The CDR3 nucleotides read TGTGCCAGCAGCTTGGCAGGGGGCGAATACGAGCAGTACTTC. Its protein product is CASSLAGGEYEQYF.

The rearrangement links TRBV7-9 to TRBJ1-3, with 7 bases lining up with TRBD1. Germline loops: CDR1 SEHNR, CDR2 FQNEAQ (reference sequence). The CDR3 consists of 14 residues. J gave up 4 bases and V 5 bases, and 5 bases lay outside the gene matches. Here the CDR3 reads CASSPWTGGNTIYF. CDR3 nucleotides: TGTGCCAGCAGCCCATGGACAGGAGGAAACACCATATATTTT.

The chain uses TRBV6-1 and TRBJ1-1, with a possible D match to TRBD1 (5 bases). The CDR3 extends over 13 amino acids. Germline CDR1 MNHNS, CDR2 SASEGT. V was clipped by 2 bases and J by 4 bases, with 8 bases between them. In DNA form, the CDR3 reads TGTGCCAGCAGTGAAATCAGGGCCACTGAAGCTTTCTTT. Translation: CASSEIRATEAFF.

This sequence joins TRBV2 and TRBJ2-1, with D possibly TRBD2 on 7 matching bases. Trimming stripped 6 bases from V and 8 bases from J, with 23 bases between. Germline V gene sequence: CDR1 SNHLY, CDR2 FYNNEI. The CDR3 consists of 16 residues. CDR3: CASSRARGGPNDEQFF. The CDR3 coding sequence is TGTGCCAGCAGCAGAGCGAGGGGGGGGCCTAACGATGAGCAGTTCTTC.

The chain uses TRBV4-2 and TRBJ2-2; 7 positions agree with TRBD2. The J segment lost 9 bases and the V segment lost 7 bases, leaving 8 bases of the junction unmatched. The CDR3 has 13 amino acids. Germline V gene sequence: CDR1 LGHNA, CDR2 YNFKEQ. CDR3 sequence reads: CASNVPGGRELFF. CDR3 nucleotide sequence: TGTGCCAGCAACGTACCGGGAGGCCGGGAGCTGTTTTTT.

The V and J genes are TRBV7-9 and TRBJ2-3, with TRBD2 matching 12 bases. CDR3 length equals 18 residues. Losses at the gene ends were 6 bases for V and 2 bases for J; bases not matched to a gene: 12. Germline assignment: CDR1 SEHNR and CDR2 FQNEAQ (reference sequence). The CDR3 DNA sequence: TGTGCCAGCAGTTCCCGACTGACTAGCGGGAGCCACACAGATACGCAGTATTTT. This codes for CASSSRLTSGSHTDTQYF.

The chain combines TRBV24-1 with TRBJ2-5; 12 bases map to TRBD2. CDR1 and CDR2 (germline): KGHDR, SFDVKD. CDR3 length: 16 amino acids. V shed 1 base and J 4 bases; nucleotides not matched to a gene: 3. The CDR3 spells CATSDFGLAGRETQYF. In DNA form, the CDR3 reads TGTGCCACCAGTGATTTCGGACTAGCGGGGAGAGAGACCCAGTACTTC.

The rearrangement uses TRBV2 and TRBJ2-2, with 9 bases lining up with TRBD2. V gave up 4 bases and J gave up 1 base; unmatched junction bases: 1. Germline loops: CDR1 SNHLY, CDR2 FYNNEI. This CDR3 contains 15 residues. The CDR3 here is CASSASGVNTGELFF. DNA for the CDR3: TGTGCCAGCAGTGCTAGCGGGGTGAACACCGGGGAGCTGTTTTTT.

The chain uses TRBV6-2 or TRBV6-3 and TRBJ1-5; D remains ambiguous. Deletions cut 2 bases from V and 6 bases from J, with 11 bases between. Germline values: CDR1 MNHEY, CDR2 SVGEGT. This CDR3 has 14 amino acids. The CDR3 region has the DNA TGTGCCAGCAGTTACGTTACCAACGGTCAGCCCCAGCATTTT. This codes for CASSYVTNGQPQHF.

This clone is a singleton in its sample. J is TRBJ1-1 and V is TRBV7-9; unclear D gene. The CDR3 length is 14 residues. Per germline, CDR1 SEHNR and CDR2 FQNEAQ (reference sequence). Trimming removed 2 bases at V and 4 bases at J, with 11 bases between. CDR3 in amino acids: CASSLNSVGTEAFF. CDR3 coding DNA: TGTGCCAGCAGCTTAAACTCCGTTGGCACTGAAGCTTTCTTT.

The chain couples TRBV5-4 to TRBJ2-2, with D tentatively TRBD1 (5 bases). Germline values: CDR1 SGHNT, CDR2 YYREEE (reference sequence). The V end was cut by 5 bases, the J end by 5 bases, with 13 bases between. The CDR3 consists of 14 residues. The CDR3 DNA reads TGTGCCAGCAGGTCAGGACATCAAACCGGGGAGCTGTTTTTT. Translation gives CASRSGHQTGELFF.

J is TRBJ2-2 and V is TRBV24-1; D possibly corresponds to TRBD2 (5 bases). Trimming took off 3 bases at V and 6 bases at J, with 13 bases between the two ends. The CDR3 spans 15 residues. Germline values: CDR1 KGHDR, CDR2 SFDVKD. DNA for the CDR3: TGTGCCACCAGTGATAAGCAGTGGCGGGCCGGGGAGCTGTTTTTT. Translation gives CATSDKQWRAGELFF.

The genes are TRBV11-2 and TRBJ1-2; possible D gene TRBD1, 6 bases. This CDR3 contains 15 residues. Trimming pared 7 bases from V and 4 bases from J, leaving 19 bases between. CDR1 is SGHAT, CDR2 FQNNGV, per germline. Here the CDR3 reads CASKSIQGRGYGYTF. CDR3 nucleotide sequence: TGTGCCAGCAAATCCATACAGGGTCGCGGCTATGGCTACACCTTC.

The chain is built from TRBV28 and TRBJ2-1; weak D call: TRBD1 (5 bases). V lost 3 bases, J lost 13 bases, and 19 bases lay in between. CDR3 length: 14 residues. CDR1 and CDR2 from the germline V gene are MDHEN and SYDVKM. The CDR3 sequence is CASSLPGAVGRQFF. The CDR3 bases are TGTGCCAGCAGTTTGCCTGGGGCCGTCGGCCGACAGTTCTTC.

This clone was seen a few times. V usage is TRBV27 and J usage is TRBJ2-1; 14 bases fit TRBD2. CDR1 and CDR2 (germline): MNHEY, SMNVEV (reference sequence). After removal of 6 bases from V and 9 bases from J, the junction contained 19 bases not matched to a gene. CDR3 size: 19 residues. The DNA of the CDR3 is TGTGCCAGCAGCAAACAACACCGACTAGCGGGAGGGGGTCCTCCTGAGCAGTTCTTC. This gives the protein CASSKQHRLAGGGPPEQFF.

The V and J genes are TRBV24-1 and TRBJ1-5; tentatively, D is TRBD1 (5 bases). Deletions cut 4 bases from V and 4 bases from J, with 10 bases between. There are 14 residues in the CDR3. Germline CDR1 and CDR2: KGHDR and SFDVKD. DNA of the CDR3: TGTGCCACCAGTGAGGGGGGAGAGAATCAGCCCCAGCATTTT. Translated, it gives CATSEGGENQPQHF.

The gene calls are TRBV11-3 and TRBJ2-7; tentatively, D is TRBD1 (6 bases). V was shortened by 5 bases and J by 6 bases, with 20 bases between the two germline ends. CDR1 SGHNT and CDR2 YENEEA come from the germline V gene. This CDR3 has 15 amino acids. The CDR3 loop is CASSPRAPQGSEQYF. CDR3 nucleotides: TGTGCCAGCAGCCCCCGGGCCCCGCAGGGGTCCGAGCAGTACTTC.

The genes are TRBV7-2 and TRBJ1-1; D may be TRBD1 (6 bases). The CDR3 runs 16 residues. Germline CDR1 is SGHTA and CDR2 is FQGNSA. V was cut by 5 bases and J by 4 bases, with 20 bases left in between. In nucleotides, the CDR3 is TGTGCCAGCAGCGCCGGCCAGGGGCGGGCTGGCACTGAAGCTTTCTTT. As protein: CASSAGQGRAGTEAFF.

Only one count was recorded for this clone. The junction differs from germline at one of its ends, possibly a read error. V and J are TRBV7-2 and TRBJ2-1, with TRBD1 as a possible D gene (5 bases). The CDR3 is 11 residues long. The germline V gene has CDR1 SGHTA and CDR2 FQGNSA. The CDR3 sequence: CASSLGVTVVF. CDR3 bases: TGTGCCAGCAGCTTAGGGGTGACAGTAGTCTTC.

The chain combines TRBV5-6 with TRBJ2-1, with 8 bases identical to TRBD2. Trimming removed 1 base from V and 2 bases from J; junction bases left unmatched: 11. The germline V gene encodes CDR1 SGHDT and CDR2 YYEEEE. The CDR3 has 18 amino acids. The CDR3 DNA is TGTGCCAGCAGCTTGCGGAGGGGAACCGGGAGGGCCTACAATGAGCAGTTCTTC. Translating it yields CASSLRRGTGRAYNEQFF.